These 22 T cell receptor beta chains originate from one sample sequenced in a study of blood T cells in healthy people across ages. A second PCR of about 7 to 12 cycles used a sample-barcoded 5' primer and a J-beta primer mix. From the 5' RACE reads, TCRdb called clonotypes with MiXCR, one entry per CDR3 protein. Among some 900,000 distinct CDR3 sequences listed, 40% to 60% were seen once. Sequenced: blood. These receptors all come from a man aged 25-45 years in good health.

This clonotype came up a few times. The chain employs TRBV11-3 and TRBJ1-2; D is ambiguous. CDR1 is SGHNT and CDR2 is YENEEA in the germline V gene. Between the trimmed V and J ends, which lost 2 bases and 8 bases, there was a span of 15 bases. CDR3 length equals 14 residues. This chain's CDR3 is CASSLSSSFGGYTF. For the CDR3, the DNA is TGTGCCAGCAGCTTATCCAGTTCATTTGGCGGCTACACCTTC. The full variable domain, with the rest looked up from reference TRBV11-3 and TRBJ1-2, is EAGVVQSPRYKIIEKKQPVAFWCNPISGHNTLYWYLQNLGQGPELLIRYENEEAVDDSQLPKDRFSAERLKGVDSTLKIQPAELGDSAVYLCASSLSSSFGGYTFGSGTRLTVV.

The CDR3 DNA sequence: TGCAGCGTTGTCTCCCCAAGGGGGGGGATGAACACTGAAGCTTTCTTT. This translates into CSVVSPRGGMNTEAFF. The chain links TRBV29-1 to TRBJ1-1; the D gene is possibly TRBD1 (6 bases). CDR1 and CDR2 from the germline V gene are SQVTM and ANQGSEA. The length of the CDR3 is 16 residues. V was trimmed by 4 bases and J by 0 bases, leaving 18 bases between them. Full variable domain (rest looked up from reference TRBV29-1 and TRBJ1-1): SAVISQKPSRDICQRGTSLTIQCQVDSQVTMMFWYRQQPGQSLTLIATANQGSEATYESGFVIDKFPISRPNLTFSTLTVSNMSPEDSSIYLCSVVSPRGGMNTEAFFGQGTRLTVV.

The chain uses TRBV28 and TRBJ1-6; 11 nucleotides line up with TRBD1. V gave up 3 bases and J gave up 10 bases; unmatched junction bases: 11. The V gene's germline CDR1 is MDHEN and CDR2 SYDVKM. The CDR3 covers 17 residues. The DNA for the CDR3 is TGTGCCAGCAGTTTTGGACAGGGGGCGATCCCTAGCTCACCCCTCCACTTT. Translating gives CASSFGQGAIPSSPLHF.

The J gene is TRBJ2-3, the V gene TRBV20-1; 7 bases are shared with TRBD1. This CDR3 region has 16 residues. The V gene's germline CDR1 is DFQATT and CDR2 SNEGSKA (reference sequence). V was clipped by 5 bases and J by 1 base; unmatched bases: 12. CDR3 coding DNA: TGCAGTGCTGAGAACCTAGGGGGCCTCCGCACAGATACGCAGTATTTT. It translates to CSAENLGGLRTDTQYF.

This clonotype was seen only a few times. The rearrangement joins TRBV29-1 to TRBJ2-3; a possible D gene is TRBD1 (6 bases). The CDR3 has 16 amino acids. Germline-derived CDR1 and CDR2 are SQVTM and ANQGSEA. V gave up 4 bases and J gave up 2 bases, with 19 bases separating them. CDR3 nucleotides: TGCAGCGTTGGGGCCGGGCAGGGGCCTTTCACAGATACGCAGTATTTT. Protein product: CSVGAGQGPFTDTQYF.

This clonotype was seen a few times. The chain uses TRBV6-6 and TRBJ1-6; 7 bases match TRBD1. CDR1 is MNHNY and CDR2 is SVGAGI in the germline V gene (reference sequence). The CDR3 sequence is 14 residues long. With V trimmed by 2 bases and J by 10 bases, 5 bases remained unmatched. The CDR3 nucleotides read TGTGCCAGCAGTTACACAGGGGCGGAATCACCCCTCCACTTT. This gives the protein CASSYTGAESPLHF.

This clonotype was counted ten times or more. DNA for the CDR3: TGTGCCAGCAGCGTCGGGACAGTCCACGAGCAGTACTTC. Its protein is CASSVGTVHEQYF. The chain joins TRBV9 to TRBJ2-7, with TRBD1 identical over 7 bases. J was trimmed by 5 bases and V by 2 bases; bases with no gene match: 4. The CDR3 is 13 residues long. In germline, CDR1 is SGDLS, CDR2 YYNGEE.

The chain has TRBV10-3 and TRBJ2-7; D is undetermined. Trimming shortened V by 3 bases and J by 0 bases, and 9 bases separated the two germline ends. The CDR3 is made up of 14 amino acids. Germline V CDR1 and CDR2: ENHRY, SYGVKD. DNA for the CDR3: TGTGCCATCAGTGATAGCCAGGACTCCTACGAGCAGTACTTC. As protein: CAISDSQDSYEQYF.

CDR3 loop: CASSQEGRAGQETQYF. The CDR3, as DNA: TGCGCCAGCAGCCAAGAAGGGAGGGCAGGACAAGAGACCCAGTACTTC. The J gene is TRBJ2-5, the V gene TRBV4-3, with TRBD2 matching 7 bases. The CDR3 consists of 16 residues. Germline V gene sequence: CDR1 LGHNA, CDR2 YSLEER. V was clipped by 0 bases and J by 2 bases; unmatched bases: 6.

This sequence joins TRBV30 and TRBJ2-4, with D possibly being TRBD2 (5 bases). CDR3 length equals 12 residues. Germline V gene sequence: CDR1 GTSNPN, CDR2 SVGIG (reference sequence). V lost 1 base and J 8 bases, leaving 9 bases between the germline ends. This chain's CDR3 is CAWSGAGDIQYF. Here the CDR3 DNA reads TGTGCCTGGAGTGGGGCCGGGGACATTCAGTACTTC. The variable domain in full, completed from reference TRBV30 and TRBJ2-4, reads SQTIHQWPATLVQPVGSPLSLECTVEGTSNPNLYWYRQAAGRGLQLLFYSVGIGQISSEVPQNLSASRPQDRQFILSSKKLLLSDSGFYLCAWSGAGDIQYFGAGTRLSVL.

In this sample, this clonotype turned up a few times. CDR3 amino acids: CASSSGGGLVQETQYF. The CDR3 nucleotides read TGTGCCAGCAGCTCAGGGGGAGGATTAGTACAAGAGACCCAGTACTTC. This chain links TRBV5-4 with TRBJ2-5; perhaps TRBD1 as D (7 bases). The length of the CDR3 is 16 residues. V lost 3 bases to trimming and J lost 2 bases, with 17 bases between them. In germline, CDR1 is SGHNT, CDR2 YYREEE (reference sequence).

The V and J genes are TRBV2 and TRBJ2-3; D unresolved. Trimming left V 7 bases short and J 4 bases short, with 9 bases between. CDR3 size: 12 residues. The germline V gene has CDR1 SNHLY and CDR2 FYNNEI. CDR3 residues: CASTKEADTQYF. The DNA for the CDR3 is TGTGCCAGCACCAAAGAGGCAGATACGCAGTATTTT.

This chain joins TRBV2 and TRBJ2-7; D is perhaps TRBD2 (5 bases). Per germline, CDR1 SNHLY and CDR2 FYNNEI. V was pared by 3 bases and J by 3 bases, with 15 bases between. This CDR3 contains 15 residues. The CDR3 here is CASSDILPGDYEQYF. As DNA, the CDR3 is TGTGCCAGCAGTGACATCCTCCCCGGGGACTACGAGCAGTACTTC. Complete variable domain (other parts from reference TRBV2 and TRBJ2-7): EPEVTQTPSHQVTQMGQEVILRCVPISNHLYFYWYRQILGQKVEFLVSFYNNEISEKSEIFDDQFSVERPDGSNFTLKIRSTKLEDSAMYFCASSDILPGDYEQYFGPGTRLTVT.

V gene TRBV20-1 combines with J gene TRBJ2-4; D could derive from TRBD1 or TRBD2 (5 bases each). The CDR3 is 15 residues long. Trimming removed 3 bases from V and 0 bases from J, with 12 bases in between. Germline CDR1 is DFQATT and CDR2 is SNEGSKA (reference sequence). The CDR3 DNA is TGCAGTGCTAGTAAGGGACGATTAGCCAAAAACATTCAGTACTTC. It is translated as CSASKGRLAKNIQYF.

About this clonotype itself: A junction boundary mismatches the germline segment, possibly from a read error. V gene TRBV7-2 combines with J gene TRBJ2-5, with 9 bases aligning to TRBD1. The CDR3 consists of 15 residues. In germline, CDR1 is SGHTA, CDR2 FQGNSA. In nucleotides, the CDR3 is TGTGCCGGCAGTCTCACAGGGGGCCATTGGGAGACCCAGTACTTC. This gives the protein CAGSLTGGHWETQYF. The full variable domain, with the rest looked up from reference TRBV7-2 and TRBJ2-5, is GAGVSQSPSNKVTEKGKDVELRCDPISGHTALYWYRQSLGQGLEFLIYFQGNSAPDKSGLPSDRFSAERTGGSVSTLTIQRTQQEDSAVYLCAGSLTGGHWETQYFGPGTRLLVL.

The CDR3 sequence: CSARLAGGNYEQYF. The CDR3 DNA reads as TGCAGTGCTAGACTAGCGGGGGGGAACTACGAGCAGTACTTC. The chain links TRBV20-1 to TRBJ2-7; 12 bases agree with TRBD2. Unmatched junction bases numbered 2, after V lost 2 bases and J lost 3 bases. CDR3 length equals 14 residues. Germline lookup yields CDR1 DFQATT and CDR2 SNEGSKA (reference sequence).

DNA of the CDR3: TGCAGTGCTGCCCCGCCCAGGAGGTCCTACGAGCAGTACTTC. Translating it yields CSAAPPRRSYEQYF. This chain links TRBV20-1 with TRBJ2-7; a weak D match, TRBD2 (5 bases). With 5 bases removed from V and 1 base from J, the gap between germline ends came to 15 bases. CDR1 is DFQATT and CDR2 is SNEGSKA in the germline V gene (reference sequence). The CDR3 totals 14 residues.

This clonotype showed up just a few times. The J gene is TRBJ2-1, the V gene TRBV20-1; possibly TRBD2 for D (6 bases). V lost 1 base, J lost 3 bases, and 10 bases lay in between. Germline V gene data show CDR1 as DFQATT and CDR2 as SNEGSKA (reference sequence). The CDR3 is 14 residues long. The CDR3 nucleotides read TGCAGTGCTAGAGCGGGGGTAGGCTACAATGAGCAGTTCTTC. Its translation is CSARAGVGYNEQFF.

CDR3 nucleotide sequence: TGCGCCAGCAGCCAAGTTCTGACTGACGAGCAGTACTTC. Protein sequence: CASSQVLTDEQYF. V gene TRBV4-1 combines with J gene TRBJ2-7; D gene uncertain. CDR1 and CDR2 (germline): MGHRA, YSYEKL. The V end lost 1 base, the J end lost 5 bases, and 9 bases lay between the germline ends. The CDR3 sequence is 13 residues long.

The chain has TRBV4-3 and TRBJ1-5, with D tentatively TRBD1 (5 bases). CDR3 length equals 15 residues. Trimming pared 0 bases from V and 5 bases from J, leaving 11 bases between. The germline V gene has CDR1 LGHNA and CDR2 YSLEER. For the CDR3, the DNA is TGCGCCAGCAGCCAAGATCGGGGGAGATATCAGCCCCAGCATTTT. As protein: CASSQDRGRYQPQHF.

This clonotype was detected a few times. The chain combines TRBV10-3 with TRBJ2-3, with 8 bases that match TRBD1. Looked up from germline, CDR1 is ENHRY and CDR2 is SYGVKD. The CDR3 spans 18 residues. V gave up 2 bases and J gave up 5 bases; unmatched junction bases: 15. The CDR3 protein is CAISEPSGDRGPGDTQYF. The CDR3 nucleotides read TGTGCCATCAGTGAGCCTTCCGGCGACAGGGGTCCTGGAGATACGCAGTATTTT.

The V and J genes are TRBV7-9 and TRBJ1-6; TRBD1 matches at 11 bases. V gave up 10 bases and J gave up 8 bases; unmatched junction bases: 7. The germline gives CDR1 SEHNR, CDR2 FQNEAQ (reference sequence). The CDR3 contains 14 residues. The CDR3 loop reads CATEGTGGYSPLHF. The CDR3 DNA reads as TGTGCCACCGAGGGGACAGGGGGTTATTCACCCCTCCACTTT. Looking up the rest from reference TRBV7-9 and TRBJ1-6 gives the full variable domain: DTGVSQNPRHKITKRGQNVTFRCDPISEHNRLYWYRQTLGQGPEFLTYFQNEAQLEKSRLLSDRFSAERPKGSFSTLEIQRTEQGDSAMYLCATEGTGGYSPLHFGNGTRLTVT.